This T cell receptor (beta chain) was identified in a study of T-cell reconstitution after alpha-beta-depleted transplantation in children. Regarding this clonotype: The antigen is unknown.

Molecular barcoding with unique molecular identifiers was used for the TCRbeta library. In TCRdb, the PCR reads were re-called with MiXCR into one record per CDR3 protein. This table has approximately 250,000 distinct CDR3 sequences, roughly a quarter appearing once. Trimming removed 3 bases from V and 4 bases from J; junction bases left unmatched: 12. This CDR3 is 17 amino acids long. Per germline, CDR1 WSHSY and CDR2 SAAADI. Broader study findings: Several hundred expanded graft clones reportedly were the source of alpha-beta T cells about two months after transplant. The main origin of T-cell counts and diversity one year after transplant was newly produced T cells. Diversity of TCRbeta at day 60 was high in some patients, arising from surviving recipient T cells and thymic progenitors.

The sample in question was PBMCs, obtained before TCRalphabeta/CD19-depleted stem cell transplant. The receptor comes from a girl aged 2-10 years with Fanconi anemia, due to receive a stem cell transplant. The chain couples TRBV10-2 to TRBJ2-1, with TRBD2 matching over 7 bases. Here the CDR3 reads CASSEIGRDYPYNEQFF. CDR3 nucleotide sequence: TGCGCCAGCAGTGAAATCGGCAGGGACTACCCATACAATGAGCAGTTCTTC.